One and the same sample provided the 2 T cell receptor beta chains below, sequenced in a study of shared T cell receptors in the human thymus. Repertoires were generated with immunoSEQ multiplex PCR, while TCRdb's copy carries only in-frame clones and drops some. The sample comprises hundreds of thousands of clones, around 87% of which are singletons, and roughly 0.0094% rests with the top ten. The data also belong to a second study, concerning human thymus T cells.

Sequencing used thymocytes. The receptors originated from a boy younger than two with a congenital heart defect.

CDR3: CASSHGPKTGPTYEQYF. Written as DNA, the CDR3 is TGTGCCAGCAGCCACGGACCCAAGACAGGCCCGACCTACGAGCAGTACTTC. The rearrangement links TRBV14 to TRBJ2-7; weak D call: TRBD1 (6 bases). In germline, CDR1 is SGHDN, CDR2 FVKESK. The CDR3 loop spans 17 amino acids. V was trimmed by 3 bases and J by 2 bases, leaving 20 bases between them.

This rearrangement joins TRBV7-9 to TRBJ1-1; no firm D call. Germline CDR1 is SEHNR and CDR2 is FQNEAQ (reference sequence). Deletions cut 2 bases from V and 6 bases from J, with 16 bases between. The CDR3 runs to 15 residues. In DNA form, the CDR3 reads TGTGCCAGCAGCTTAAACCTACCCAGCGGGGCTGAAGCTTTCTTT. Translating it yields CASSLNLPSGAEAFF.